This T cell receptor beta chain was obtained from a study of cytomegalovirus exposure and HLA in healthy donors. Study results and caveats: More clonal expansion characterized HLA-associated TCR beta chains than equally common others in a later analysis. Under in vitro conditions, three CMV-associated chains were confirmed as specific for CMV antigens.

This CDR3 comprises 16 residues. V shed 1 base, J shed 2 bases, and the junction held 5 bases outside the gene matches. The V gene's germline CDR1 is SGHRS and CDR2 YFSETQ. Worth noting for this clone: No antigen is known for it.

Use of 60 Vbeta and 13 Jbeta primers characterized the PCR. Sequenced by immunoSEQ multiplex PCR; TCRdb stores in-frame clones only, minus some. The sample lists 160,000 or so clones, approximately 80% occurring once. The chain uses TRBV5-1 and TRBJ1-3; 8 positions agree with TRBD1. The sequenced sample was PBMCs. The TCR sequence derives from a woman younger than 30 in good health and CMV-seronegative. The CDR3 loop is CASSLQGAIAGNTIYF. In DNA form, the CDR3 reads TGCGCCAGCAGCTTGCAGGGGGCAATAGCTGGAAACACCATATATTTT.